This T cell receptor (beta chain) emerged from a study of shared clonotypes between healthy human individuals. Notes on this clone: Antigen unknown.

Germline V CDR1 and CDR2: MDHEN, SYDVKM. V was pared by 6 bases and J by 2 bases, with 8 bases between. This CDR3 contains 12 residues. Findings of the study overall: Naive CD4 clonotype sharing across a handful of donors was roughly 5%. Only blood samples were collected, and tissue repertoires likely differ.

The repertoire was sequenced with immunoSEQ multiplex PCR; TCRdb's copy has only in-frame clones and lacks some. Among 1.4 million to 1.5 million clones listed, 95% to 97% were seen once. The origin of this receptor is a man aged 30 to 45 in good health. The sequenced sample was naive CD4+ T cells sorted from blood. The subset is: CD45RA+ positively selected. J is TRBJ2-7 and V is TRBV28, with D hard to call. In DNA, the CDR3 is TGTGCCAGCAGATCATCCACCTACGAGCAGTACTTC. Protein product: CASRSSTYEQYF.